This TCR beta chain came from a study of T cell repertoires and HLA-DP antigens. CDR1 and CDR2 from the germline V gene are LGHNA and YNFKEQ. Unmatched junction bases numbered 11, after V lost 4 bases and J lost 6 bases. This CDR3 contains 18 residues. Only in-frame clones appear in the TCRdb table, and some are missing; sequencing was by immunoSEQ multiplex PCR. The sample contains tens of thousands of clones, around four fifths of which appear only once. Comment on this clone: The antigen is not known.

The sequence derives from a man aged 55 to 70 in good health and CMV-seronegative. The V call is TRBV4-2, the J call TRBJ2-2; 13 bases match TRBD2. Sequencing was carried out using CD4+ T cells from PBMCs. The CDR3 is CASSLLPGLAGVSGELFF. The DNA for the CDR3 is TGTGCCAGCAGCCTTCTCCCCGGACTAGCGGGAGTGTCCGGGGAGCTGTTTTTT.